This is a list of T cell receptor beta chains from one sample in a study of T cell responses to AZD1222 COVID-19 vaccine. TCRdb's table, derived via immunoSEQ multiplex PCR, lists solely in-frame clones and lacks some. The table has fewer than 70,000 clones, about four fifths seen once; the top ten hold over 12%. Material: peripheral blood, obtained 28 days after the second AZD1222 dose. These receptors all come from an adult who received the AZD1222 COVID-19 vaccine. Each CDR3 is given with its conserved first and last residue. Each record gives: D gene, J gene, V gene, clone size, CDR3 protein, CDR3 DNA. The D gene is left open where the match is weak. Clone size is not always given. Where it is, it says once, few, many or a class for expanded clones.

D: TRBD1
J: TRBJ2-1
V: TRBV7-9
size: .
CDR3: CASSLAPRDRGQDEQFF
DNA: TGTGCCAGCAGCTTAGCCCCCCGGGACAGGGGGCAAGATGAGCAGTTCTTC

D: .
J: TRBJ1-2
V: TRBV29-1
size: .
CDR3: CSVRDIDYGYTF
DNA: TGCAGCGTCCGCGACATAGACTATGGCTACACCTTC

D: TRBD1
J: TRBJ1-2
V: TRBV5-4
size: .
CDR3: CASSLAGDRGSGYTF
DNA: TGTGCCAGCAGCTTGGCCGGGGACAGGGGAAGCGGCTACACCTTC

D: .
J: TRBJ1-2
V: TRBV6-5
size: .
CDR3: CASSYSGAYGYTF
DNA: TGTGCCAGCAGTTACTCAGGGGCCTATGGCTACACCTTC

D: .
J: TRBJ1-2
V: TRBV5-1
size: .
CDR3: CASSLEWTYGYTF
DNA: TGCGCCAGCAGCTTGGAGTGGACCTATGGCTACACCTTC

D: .
J: TRBJ2-2
V: TRBV18
size: .
CDR3: CASSLVTNTGELFF
DNA: TGTGCCAGCTCACTGGTGACGAACACCGGGGAGCTGTTTTTT

D: TRBD2
J: TRBJ2-3
V: TRBV19
size: .
CDR3: CASSIDRSGGAADTQYF
DNA: TGTGCCAGTAGTATAGATCGGAGCGGGGGGGCTGCAGATACGCAGTATTTT

D: .
J: TRBJ2-1
V: TRBV19
size: .
CDR3: CASSITSHRSNEQFF
DNA: TGTGCCAGTAGTATCACTAGCCATCGTTCCAATGAGCAGTTCTTC

D: TRBD1
J: TRBJ1-3
V: TRBV12-5
size: .
CDR3: CASGPNLPFRTGRNTIYF
DNA: TGTGCTAGTGGTCCCAACCTTCCCTTCAGGACAGGGCGAAACACCATATATTTT

D: .
J: TRBJ2-5
V: TRBV30
size: .
CDR3: CAWSVGGKETQYF
DNA: TGTGCCTGGAGTGTAGGCGGGAAAGAGACCCAGTACTTC

D: TRBD2
J: TRBJ2-7
V: TRBV6-2/TRBV6-3
size: .
CDR3: CASSKRGGDHEQYF
DNA: TGTGCCAGCAGTAAGCGGGGGGGCGACCACGAGCAGTACTTC

D: .
J: TRBJ1-3
V: TRBV7-9
size: .
CDR3: CASSLVTAGNTIYF
DNA: TGTGCCAGCAGCTTAGTGACGGCTGGAAACACCATATATTTT

D: .
J: TRBJ1-3
V: TRBV5-1
size: .
CDR3: CASSDPNPGNTIYF
DNA: TGCGCCAGCAGCGACCCAAATCCTGGAAACACCATATATTTT

D: .
J: TRBJ2-3
V: TRBV12-5
size: .
CDR3: CASGFRQAPDTQYF
DNA: TGTGCTAGTGGTTTCAGACAGGCCCCAGATACGCAGTATTTT

D: .
J: TRBJ2-2
V: TRBV11-3
size: .
CDR3: CASSLGPGNGELFF
DNA: TGTGCCAGCAGCTTAGGCCCGGGCAACGGGGAGCTGTTTTTT

D: .
J: TRBJ1-2
V: TRBV11-2
size: .
CDR3: CASSLDSNYGYTF
DNA: TGTGCCAGCAGCTTAGACAGTAACTATGGCTACACCTTC

D: .
J: TRBJ2-1
V: TRBV4-1
size: .
CDR3: CASSQVSGTGDNEQFF
DNA: TGCGCCAGCAGCCAGGTCAGTGGAACGGGCGACAATGAGCAGTTCTTC

D: .
J: TRBJ1-1
V: TRBV6-2/TRBV6-3
size: .
CDR3: CASSYSWGTEAFF
DNA: TGTGCCAGCAGTTACTCATGGGGCACTGAAGCTTTCTTT

D: .
J: TRBJ2-1
V: TRBV30
size: .
CDR3: CAWSASSGGAFYNEQFF
DNA: TGTGCCTGGAGTGCTAGTTCTGGAGGGGCGTTCTACAATGAGCAGTTCTTC

D: .
J: TRBJ1-1
V: TRBV28
size: .
CDR3: CASSLLDSLNTEAFF
DNA: TGTGCCAGCAGTTTATTAGACAGTTTGAACACTGAAGCTTTCTTT

D: TRBD1
J: TRBJ1-2
V: TRBV11-2
size: .
CDR3: CASSLGMGTGVNGYTF
DNA: TGTGCCAGCAGCTTAGGGATGGGGACAGGGGTTAATGGCTACACCTTC

D: .
J: TRBJ1-4
V: TRBV5-4
size: .
CDR3: CASSMAGAGGEKLFF
DNA: TGTGCCAGCAGCATGGCCGGGGCCGGAGGTGAAAAACTGTTTTTT

D: TRBD1
J: TRBJ1-1
V: TRBV5-1
size: .
CDR3: CASSRDRPSSGTEAFF
DNA: TGCGCCAGCAGCCGGGACAGGCCCTCGTCGGGCACTGAAGCTTTCTTT

D: TRBD2
J: TRBJ2-3
V: TRBV27
size: .
CDR3: CASSFMSGGSDTQYF
DNA: TGTGCCAGCAGTTTTATGAGCGGGGGATCAGATACGCAGTATTTT

D: TRBD1
J: TRBJ1-6
V: TRBV29-1
size: .
CDR3: CSVRLGTAHSPLHF
DNA: TGCAGCGTAAGACTCGGGACAGCCCATTCACCCCTCCACTTT

D: .
J: TRBJ2-1
V: TRBV7-6
size: .
CDR3: CASSLVLNNEQFF
DNA: TGTGCCAGCAGCTTAGTATTAAACAATGAGCAGTTCTTC

D: .
J: TRBJ2-7
V: TRBV5-6
size: .
CDR3: CASSNVGVGEQYF
DNA: TGTGCCAGCAGTAATGTAGGAGTGGGCGAGCAGTACTTC

D: .
J: TRBJ2-1
V: TRBV14
size: .
CDR3: CASSQVDFYNEQFF
DNA: TGTGCCAGCAGCCAAGTTGACTTCTACAATGAGCAGTTCTTC

D: .
J: TRBJ1-4
V: TRBV9
size: .
CDR3: CASSEGLRVEEKLFF
DNA: TGTGCCAGCAGCGAAGGACTACGGGTAGAGGAAAAACTGTTTTTT

D: TRBD1
J: TRBJ2-5
V: TRBV5-4
size: .
CDR3: CASSSPRDRGEETQYF
DNA: TGTGCCAGCAGTTCGCCCCGGGACAGGGGGGAAGAGACCCAGTACTTC

D: .
J: TRBJ2-5
V: TRBV3-1/TRBV3-2
size: few
CDR3: CASSQVPGETQYF
DNA: TGTGCCAGCAGCCAAGTCCCGGGAGAGACCCAGTACTTC

D: .
J: TRBJ2-1
V: TRBV4-3
size: .
CDR3: CASSQDRTYNEQFF
DNA: TGCGCCAGCAGCCAAGATCGGACATACAATGAGCAGTTCTTC

D: .
J: TRBJ2-3
V: TRBV27
size: .
CDR3: CASSTTDTQYF
DNA: TGTGCCAGCTCCACCACAGATACGCAGTATTTT

D: .
J: TRBJ1-3
V: TRBV7-9
size: .
CDR3: CASSSGLRVGGNTIYF
DNA: TGTGCCAGCAGCTCCGGATTGCGGGTCGGAGGAAACACCATATATTTT

D: TRBD1
J: TRBJ2-2
V: TRBV29-1
size: .
CDR3: CSARTGGNTGELFF
DNA: TGCAGCGCTAGGACAGGGGGCAACACCGGGGAGCTGTTTTTT

D: TRBD1
J: TRBJ2-7
V: TRBV18
size: .
CDR3: CASSPFIGNRGTYEQYF
DNA: TGTGCCAGCTCACCATTCATAGGCAACAGGGGGACCTACGAGCAGTACTTC

D: .
J: TRBJ1-2
V: TRBV4-2
size: .
CDR3: CASSQHNRDRNYGYTF
DNA: TGTGCCAGCAGCCAACATAACAGGGATAGGAACTATGGCTACACCTTC

D: .
J: TRBJ2-1
V: TRBV5-1
size: .
CDR3: CASSDRGSYNEQFF
DNA: TGCGCCAGCAGCGATCGCGGCAGTTACAATGAGCAGTTCTTC

D: .
J: TRBJ2-2
V: TRBV2
size: many
CDR3: CAAAPRSANTGELFF
DNA: TGTGCCGCGGCCCCTCGGTCCGCGAACACCGGGGAGCTGTTTTTT

D: .
J: TRBJ1-1
V: TRBV2
size: .
CDR3: CASRYRETTEAFF
DNA: TGTGCCAGCCGATACCGGGAGACCACTGAAGCTTTCTTT

D: TRBD1
J: TRBJ1-1
V: TRBV13
size: .
CDR3: CASSLRGTGGTEAFF
DNA: TGTGCCAGCAGCCTTCGTGGGACAGGGGGCACTGAAGCTTTCTTT

D: .
J: TRBJ1-1
V: TRBV9
size: once
CDR3: CASSVGFGRGTGLGTEAFF
DNA: TGTGCCAGCAGCGTAGGTTTTGGCAGGGGAACGGGACTAGGGACTGAAGCTTTCTTT

D: .
J: TRBJ2-3
V: TRBV4-1
size: few
CDR3: CASSQGLRSTDTQYF
DNA: TGCGCCAGCAGCCAAGGTCTCAGGAGCACAGATACGCAGTATTTT

D: TRBD2
J: TRBJ2-2
V: TRBV7-7
size: .
CDR3: CASSLGRGSAGELFF
DNA: TGTGCTAGCAGCTTAGGGAGGGGAAGCGCCGGGGAGCTGTTTTTT

D: .
J: TRBJ1-2
V: TRBV19
size: .
CDR3: CASHAGPGYYYGYTF
DNA: TGTGCCAGTCACGCCGGCCCAGGGTATTACTATGGCTACACCTTC

D: .
J: TRBJ2-7
V: TRBV7-2
size: .
CDR3: CASSLGSRGEQYF
DNA: TGTGCCAGCAGCTTAGGTTCCAGAGGTGAGCAGTACTTC

D: .
J: TRBJ2-7
V: TRBV9
size: .
CDR3: CASSVGSGTGSYEQYF
DNA: TGTGCCAGCAGCGTAGGTTCCGGGACGGGCTCCTACGAGCAGTACTTC

D: TRBD1
J: TRBJ1-2
V: TRBV24-1
size: .
CDR3: CATSDLTGAGGYTF
DNA: TGTGCCACCAGTGATTTGACAGGGGCCGGGGGCTACACCTTC

D: .
J: TRBJ1-4
V: TRBV5-1
size: .
CDR3: CASSFGALNEKLFF
DNA: TGCGCCAGCAGCTTTGGGGCTTTGAATGAAAAACTGTTTTTT

D: .
J: TRBJ1-2
V: TRBV7-2
size: .
CDR3: CASSPRAYGYTF
DNA: TGTGCCAGCAGCCCCCGGGCCTATGGCTACACCTTC

D: .
J: TRBJ2-7
V: TRBV11-2
size: .
CDR3: CASSHQRFSPYEQYF
DNA: TGTGCCAGCAGCCATCAGAGGTTCTCCCCCTACGAGCAGTACTTC